The source of this TCR beta chain is a study of OX40 agonist ivuxolimab in advanced cancers. As for the study in general: While on treatment, patients had intravenous ivuxolimab at 0.01 to 10 mg/kg every 2 weeks. Patients with hepatocellular carcinoma, melanoma, renal cell or head and neck cancer made up the dose-escalation patients. Those enrolled were 82.7% male, with a mean age of around 58 years and ages from roughly 23 to 79.

Deletions cut 5 bases from V and 5 bases from J, with 19 bases between. The germline CDR1 and CDR2 sequences are LNHDA and SQIVND (reference sequence). The CDR3 has 17 amino acids. Assay used: immunoSEQ multiplex PCR; TCRdb lists only in-frame clones, some missing. The profile shows some 99,000 clones, around 90% of them singletons. The sample was CD4+ or CD8+ T cells sorted from blood, taken in a trial of the OX40 agonist ivuxolimab. The chain carries TRBV19 and TRBJ1-6; possibly TRBD1 for D (6 bases). The source of this sequence is an adult with an advanced solid tumor such as melanoma, head and neck, liver or kidney cancer. CDR3 DNA: TGTGCCAGTAGTCCCCGAGGGGGGGGACCGCATAATTCACCCCTCCACTTT. Amino acids: CASSPRGGGPHNSPLHF.